The rows below give T cell receptor beta chains drawn from one sample of a study of control samples from healthy donors and cancer patients. Measured with immunoSEQ multiplex PCR; TCRdb has only the in-frame clones, and not every one. The sample has about 220,000 clones; about 95% are singletons. Sequenced sample: blood. All receptors derive from a man aged 45-65 years in good health. CDR3s include the opening cysteine and the closing phenylalanine or tryptophan. The D gene is left open where the match is weak. Clone size appears in some rows only: once, few, many, or a class for an expanded clone.

CDR3 DNA: TGCGCCAGCAGCTTGGAGTTAGTCGCCAAGGGGCAAGAGACCCAGTACTTC
CDR3 protein: CASSLELVAKGQETQYF
D gene: NA
V gene: TRBV5-1
J gene: TRBJ2-5
clone size: NA

CDR3 DNA: TGCGCCAGCAGCAGGGGACTAGCGGGGGTGGGGTACAATGAGCAGTTCTTC
CDR3 protein: CASSRGLAGVGYNEQFF
D gene: TRBD2
V gene: TRBV5-1
J gene: TRBJ2-1
clone size: NA

CDR3 DNA: TGTGCCAGCAGCTTGAGGGGGGCCCTGGGGAATGAGCAGTTCTTC
CDR3 protein: CASSLRGALGNEQFF
D gene: NA
V gene: TRBV5-4
J gene: TRBJ2-1
clone size: NA

CDR3 DNA: TGTGCCAGTAGTACCGACCTCGATAATTCACCCCTCCACTTT
CDR3 protein: CASSTDLDNSPLHF
D gene: NA
V gene: TRBV19
J gene: TRBJ1-6
clone size: NA

CDR3 DNA: TGTGCCACCAGTGCGTGGAACCAAGAGACCCAGTACTTC
CDR3 protein: CATSAWNQETQYF
D gene: NA
V gene: TRBV24-1
J gene: TRBJ2-5
clone size: NA

CDR3 DNA: TGTGCCAGCACTGCGGAAGAGACCCAGTACTTC
CDR3 protein: CASTAEETQYF
D gene: NA
V gene: TRBV2
J gene: TRBJ2-5
clone size: NA

CDR3 DNA: TGTGCCACCAGCAGAGAGGGACAGCAGAGCACAGATACGCAGTATTTT
CDR3 protein: CATSREGQQSTDTQYF
D gene: TRBD1
V gene: TRBV15
J gene: TRBJ2-3
clone size: NA

CDR3 DNA: TGCGCCAGCAGGGCCGGGACAGGGACCACTGAAGCTTTCTTT
CDR3 protein: CASRAGTGTTEAFF
D gene: TRBD1
V gene: TRBV10-1
J gene: TRBJ1-1
clone size: NA

CDR3 DNA: TGCGCCAGCAGCCTCTTCAGCGGGGACGCCTCCCACGAGCAGTTCTTC
CDR3 protein: CASSLFSGDASHEQFF
D gene: TRBD2
V gene: TRBV4-1
J gene: TRBJ2-1
clone size: NA

CDR3 DNA: TGTGCCAGCAGTGACAATATTAGGGGTTTCACCTACGAGCAGTACTTC
CDR3 protein: CASSDNIRGFTYEQYF
D gene: NA
V gene: TRBV25-1
J gene: TRBJ2-7
clone size: NA

CDR3 DNA: TGTGCCAGCAGCCAGGTGGGAGCGAGCGGAAACACCATATATTTT
CDR3 protein: CASSQVGASGNTIYF
D gene: NA
V gene: TRBV3-1/TRBV3-2
J gene: TRBJ1-3
clone size: once

CDR3 DNA: TGCGCCAGCAGCCCGGCCGGGACAGGGGTGGATCAGCCCCAGCATTTT
CDR3 protein: CASSPAGTGVDQPQHF
D gene: TRBD1
V gene: TRBV5-1
J gene: TRBJ1-5
clone size: NA

CDR3 DNA: TGTGCCAGCAGCCGGGACAGGGGGATAAACACTGAAGCTTTCTTT
CDR3 protein: CASSRDRGINTEAFF
D gene: TRBD1
V gene: TRBV4-2
J gene: TRBJ1-1
clone size: NA

CDR3 DNA: TGTGCCAGTAGTATAGAATTCGGGCAGATCAACACCGGGGAGCTGTTTTTT
CDR3 protein: CASSIEFGQINTGELFF
D gene: NA
V gene: TRBV19
J gene: TRBJ2-2
clone size: NA

CDR3 DNA: TGTGCCAGCAGTTACGAGAGTACAGATACGCAGTATTTT
CDR3 protein: CASSYESTDTQYF
D gene: NA
V gene: TRBV12-3/TRBV12-4
J gene: TRBJ2-3
clone size: NA

CDR3 DNA: TGTGCCAGCAGCCCCGGAATGGGGGGCAAGACCCAGTACTTC
CDR3 protein: CASSPGMGGKTQYF
D gene: NA
V gene: TRBV11-2
J gene: TRBJ2-5
clone size: once

CDR3 DNA: TGCGCCGGCAGCCAAGACCCGGGTTGGGCCGGGGAGCTGTTTTTT
CDR3 protein: CAGSQDPGWAGELFF
D gene: NA
V gene: TRBV4-1
J gene: TRBJ2-2
clone size: NA

CDR3 DNA: TGTGCCAGCAGTGACTCTGTAGGGACCTACAATGAGCAGTTCTTC
CDR3 protein: CASSDSVGTYNEQFF
D gene: NA
V gene: TRBV6-4
J gene: TRBJ2-1
clone size: once

CDR3 DNA: TGTGCCAGCAGCCAAGATGTCAGGGCCGTTGAAGCTTTCTTT
CDR3 protein: CASSQDVRAVEAFF
D gene: NA
V gene: TRBV3-1/TRBV3-2
J gene: TRBJ1-1
clone size: NA

CDR3 DNA: TGTGCCAGCCAGGGTTCCGGTGAGCAGTACTTC
CDR3 protein: CASQGSGEQYF
D gene: NA
V gene: TRBV27
J gene: TRBJ2-7
clone size: NA

CDR3 DNA: TGTGCCAGCAGTCCTCAGGGCGGGAGTAATCAGCCCCAGCATTTT
CDR3 protein: CASSPQGGSNQPQHF
D gene: NA
V gene: TRBV6-4
J gene: TRBJ1-5
clone size: NA

CDR3 DNA: TGTGCCAGCAGCCTCCTGCATCAGCCCCAGCATTTT
CDR3 protein: CASSLLHQPQHF
D gene: NA
V gene: TRBV12-3/TRBV12-4
J gene: TRBJ1-5
clone size: NA

CDR3 DNA: TGTGCCAGCAGCTTTCCAGGACTTCCTATAGAGACCCAGTACTTC
CDR3 protein: CASSFPGLPIETQYF
D gene: NA
V gene: TRBV5-4
J gene: TRBJ2-5
clone size: NA

CDR3 DNA: TGTGGCTCCAGGGAGTCTGGGGCCAACGTCCTGACTTTC
CDR3 protein: CGSRESGANVLTF
D gene: NA
V gene: TRBV6-5
J gene: TRBJ2-6
clone size: NA

CDR3 DNA: TGTGCCTGGAGTGTACGAGGGGCGAGCGATGGCTACACCTTC
CDR3 protein: CAWSVRGASDGYTF
D gene: NA
V gene: TRBV30
J gene: TRBJ1-2
clone size: NA

CDR3 DNA: TGTGCCAGCAGTCCTCAGGGGGCCAATGGCTACACCTTC
CDR3 protein: CASSPQGANGYTF
D gene: TRBD1
V gene: TRBV6-5
J gene: TRBJ1-2
clone size: NA

CDR3 DNA: TGTGCCAGCGTTAGAGGCTCTGGGGGTGAGACCCAGTACTTC
CDR3 protein: CASVRGSGGETQYF
D gene: NA
V gene: TRBV28
J gene: TRBJ2-5
clone size: NA

CDR3 DNA: TGTGCCAGCAAGGGGCAGGGACAGCTTTTTGGAGATACGCAGTATTTT
CDR3 protein: CASKGQGQLFGDTQYF
D gene: TRBD1
V gene: TRBV28
J gene: TRBJ2-3
clone size: NA

CDR3 DNA: TGTGCCATCAGTGAGCCGGGACAGGCGGACACTGAAGCTTTCTTT
CDR3 protein: CAISEPGQADTEAFF
D gene: TRBD1
V gene: TRBV10-3
J gene: TRBJ1-1
clone size: NA

CDR3 DNA: TGTGCCAGCAGCTCCGGGACAGGGGGCTTAGGTGGCTACACCTTC
CDR3 protein: CASSSGTGGLGGYTF
D gene: TRBD1
V gene: TRBV5-4
J gene: TRBJ1-2
clone size: NA

CDR3 DNA: TGCGCCAGCAGCTTGCAGGGCTCTTTCTACGAGCAGTACTTC
CDR3 protein: CASSLQGSFYEQYF
D gene: NA
V gene: TRBV5-1
J gene: TRBJ2-7
clone size: NA

CDR3 DNA: TGCGCCAGCAGGGGACAGGGACACACAAAACTGTTTTTT
CDR3 protein: CASRGQGHTKLFF
D gene: TRBD1
V gene: TRBV5-1
J gene: TRBJ1-4
clone size: NA

CDR3 DNA: TGTGCCAGCACGGATCAGGGGAAGGGGGGCACTGAAGCTTTCTTT
CDR3 protein: CASTDQGKGGTEAFF
D gene: NA
V gene: TRBV2
J gene: TRBJ1-1
clone size: NA

CDR3 DNA: TGTGCCAGCAGTGGACGGGCGAGCTCCTACAATGAGCAGTTCTTC
CDR3 protein: CASSGRASSYNEQFF
D gene: NA
V gene: TRBV7-2
J gene: TRBJ2-1
clone size: few

CDR3 DNA: TGTGCCAGCAGGGGAAAGAACCGACTGGGGGGCTACACCTTC
CDR3 protein: CASRGKNRLGGYTF
D gene: NA
V gene: TRBV28
J gene: TRBJ1-2
clone size: NA

CDR3 DNA: TGCGCCAGCAGCTTGGTAGGCTCCGACTCCTACAATGAGCAGTTCTTC
CDR3 protein: CASSLVGSDSYNEQFF
D gene: NA
V gene: TRBV5-1
J gene: TRBJ2-1
clone size: NA

CDR3 DNA: TGCGCCAGCAGCCAGCAGGGCGCCACGGATACGCAGTATTTT
CDR3 protein: CASSQQGATDTQYF
D gene: NA
V gene: TRBV5-1
J gene: TRBJ2-3
clone size: once